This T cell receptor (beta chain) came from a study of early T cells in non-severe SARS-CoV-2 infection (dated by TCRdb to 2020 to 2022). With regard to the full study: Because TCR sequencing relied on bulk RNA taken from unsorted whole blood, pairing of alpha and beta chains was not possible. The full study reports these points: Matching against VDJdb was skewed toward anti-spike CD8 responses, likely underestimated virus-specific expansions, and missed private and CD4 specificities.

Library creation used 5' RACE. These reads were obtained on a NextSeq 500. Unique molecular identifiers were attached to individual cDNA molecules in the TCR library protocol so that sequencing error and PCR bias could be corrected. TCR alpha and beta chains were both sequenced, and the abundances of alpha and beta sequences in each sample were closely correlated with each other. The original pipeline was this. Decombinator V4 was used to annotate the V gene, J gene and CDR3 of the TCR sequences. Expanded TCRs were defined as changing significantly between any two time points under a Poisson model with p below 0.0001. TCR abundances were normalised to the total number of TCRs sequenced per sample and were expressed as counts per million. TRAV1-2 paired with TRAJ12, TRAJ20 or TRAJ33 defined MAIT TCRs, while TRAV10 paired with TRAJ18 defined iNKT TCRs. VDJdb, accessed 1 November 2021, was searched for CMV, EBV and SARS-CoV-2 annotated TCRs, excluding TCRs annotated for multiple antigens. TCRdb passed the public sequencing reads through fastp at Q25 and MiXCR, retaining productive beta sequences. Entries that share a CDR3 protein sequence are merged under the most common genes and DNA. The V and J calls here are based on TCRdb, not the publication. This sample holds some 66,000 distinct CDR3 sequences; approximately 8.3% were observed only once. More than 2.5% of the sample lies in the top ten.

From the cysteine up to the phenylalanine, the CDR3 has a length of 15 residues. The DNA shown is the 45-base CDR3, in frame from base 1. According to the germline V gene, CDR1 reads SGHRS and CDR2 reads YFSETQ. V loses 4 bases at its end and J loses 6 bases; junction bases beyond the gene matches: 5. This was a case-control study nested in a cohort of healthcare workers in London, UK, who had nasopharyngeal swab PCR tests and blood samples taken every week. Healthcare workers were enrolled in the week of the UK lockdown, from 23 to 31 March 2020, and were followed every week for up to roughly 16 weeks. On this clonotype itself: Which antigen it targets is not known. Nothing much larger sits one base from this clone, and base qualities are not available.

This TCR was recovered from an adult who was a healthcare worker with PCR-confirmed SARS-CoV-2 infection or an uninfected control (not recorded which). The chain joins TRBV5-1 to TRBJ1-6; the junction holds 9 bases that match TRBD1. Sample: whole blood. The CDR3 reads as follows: CASSPGTGSNSPLHF. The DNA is TGCGCCAGCAGCCCCGGGACAGGGAGTAATTCACCCCTCCACTTT.